This passage covers 31 T cell receptor beta chains from one sample sequenced in a study of CD8 T cells in ankylosing spondylitis. Study-wide results and limits: One TCR beta motif, made up of roughly 8 highly homologous variants, appeared characteristic of ankylosing spondylitis blood.

Via MiXCR, TCRdb re-called the 5' RACE reads, giving one row per CDR3 protein. This table holds fewer than 750,000 distinct CDR3 sequences, around a fifth found once. No cognate antigen is known for these TCRs. Sequenced sample: blood, either unsorted or a sorted T cell fraction (not recorded which). The receptor set was obtained from a male donor with ankylosing spondylitis.

This clonotype was seen a few times. V gene TRBV7-9 combines with J gene TRBJ1-6; no clear D. The CDR3 is 13 amino acids. The ends were cut back, 5 bases at V and 6 bases at J, with 8 bases in the middle. Per germline, CDR1 SEHNR and CDR2 FQNEAQ (reference sequence). CDR3 DNA: TGTGCCAGCAGCCAAACAGTTAATTCACCCCTCCACTTT. Protein product: CASSQTVNSPLHF.

The genes are TRBV2 and TRBJ1-5; D gene unclear. V was trimmed by 2 bases and J by 0 bases, leaving 17 bases between them. The CDR3 consists of 18 residues. Germline V gene lookup returns CDR1 SNHLY and CDR2 FYNNEI. CDR3 sequence (DNA): TGTGCCAGCAGTGAAAACAATGAGGCGGCCTTTAGCAATCAGCCCCAGCATTTT. Encoded protein: CASSENNEAAFSNQPQHF.

This chain joins TRBV7-9 and TRBJ1-4; D ambiguous. Trimming took off 4 bases at V and 6 bases at J, with 15 bases between the two ends. From germline, CDR1 is SEHNR and CDR2 FQNEAQ (reference sequence). The CDR3 is 15 amino acids. CDR3 in DNA: TGTGCCAGCAGCTACCCGCCGGGAGTGGATGAAAAACTGTTTTTT. It is translated as CASSYPPGVDEKLFF.

This chain uses TRBV6-2 or TRBV6-3 with TRBJ2-7, with D perhaps matching TRBD1 (6 bases). V was shortened by 6 bases and J by 3 bases, with 21 bases between the two germline ends. The CDR3 sequence is 16 residues long. CDR1 is MNHEY and CDR2 is SVGEGT in the germline V gene. The CDR3 sequence: CASRQVQGRGSYEQYF. In DNA form, the CDR3 reads TGTGCCAGCAGGCAGGTCCAGGGGAGAGGGAGCTACGAGCAGTACTTC.

The chain carries TRBV7-8 and TRBJ2-7, with 13 bases aligning to TRBD2. The V gene end was trimmed by 0 bases and the J gene end by 12 bases; junction bases not matched to a gene: 8. The CDR3 extends over 15 amino acids. Per the germline V gene, CDR1 is SGHVS and CDR2 is FQNEAQ. CDR3 DNA: TGTGCCAGCAGCTTAGCATTAGGACTAGCGGGAGAAATGTACTTC. Its translation: CASSLALGLAGEMYF.

This clonotype was found many times. The chain couples TRBV28 to TRBJ2-7, with a tentative D call TRBD2 (5 bases). The CDR3 runs to 16 residues. Trimming pared 5 bases from V and 6 bases from J, leaving 23 bases between. Looked up from germline, CDR1 is MDHEN and CDR2 is SYDVKM. CDR3 sequence (DNA): TGTGCCAGCAGTCGAGGGCTTCGACGGCAGCTTGGCGAGCAGTACTTC. It yields the protein CASSRGLRRQLGEQYF.

The chain combines TRBV9 with TRBJ2-7, with 11 bases lining up with TRBD2. The V gene's germline CDR1 is SGDLS and CDR2 YYNGEE. V trimming: 4 bases; J trimming: 5 bases; junction bases outside the gene matches: 17. This CDR3 has 18 amino acids. The CDR3 DNA sequence: TGTGCCAGCAGCTTTAGACCCCTAATTAGCGGGGGGGCCCACGAGCAGTACTTC. Amino acids: CASSFRPLISGGAHEQYF. Filled out from reference TRBV9 and TRBJ2-7, the complete variable domain reads DSGVTQTPKHLITATGQRVTLRCSPRSGDLSVYWYQQSLDQGLQFLIQYYNGEERAKGNILERFSAQQFPDLHSELNLSSLELGDSALYFCASSFRPLISGGAHEQYFGPGTRLTVT.

This clonotype came up many times. The CDR3: CASSTRDTQYF. The CDR3, as DNA: TGTGCCAGCTCCACTAGAGATACGCAGTATTTT. The chain uses TRBV12-3 or TRBV12-4 and TRBJ2-3; a weak D match, TRBD2 (5 bases). V was trimmed by 8 bases and J by 5 bases, leaving 8 bases between them. There are 11 residues in the CDR3.

The CDR3 DNA is TGTGCCAGCAGCCAATTTCGCAGGCCGGACAATGAGCAGTTCTTC. It translates to CASSQFRRPDNEQFF. The chain is built from TRBV14 and TRBJ2-1; D is undetermined. The CDR3 has 15 residues. The V gene's germline CDR1 is SGHDN and CDR2 FVKESK. Trimming cost V 2 bases and J 5 bases, with 13 bases left between them.

This clonotype has more than one count but fewer than ten. The chain employs TRBV10-3 and TRBJ2-1, with 7 bases lining up with TRBD2. V shed 7 bases, J shed 7 bases, and the junction held 1 base outside the gene matches. The germline V gene encodes CDR1 ENHRY and CDR2 SYGVKD. This CDR3 comprises 11 residues. The CDR3 bases are TGTGCCATCATGGGGGGGAATGAGCAGTTCTTC. It specifies CAIMGGNEQFF.

This clonotype turned up a few times. This chain connects TRBV20-1 to TRBJ1-2; D call uncertain. The CDR3 loop spans 11 amino acids. Germline loops: CDR1 DFQATT, CDR2 SNEGSKA (reference sequence). V was shortened by 3 bases and J by 7 bases, with 9 bases between the two germline ends. As DNA, the CDR3 is TGCAGTGCTAGTTGGGGTACTGGCTACACCTTC. Amino acids: CSASWGTGYTF.

The rearrangement joins TRBV19 to TRBJ2-1; D not certain. The CDR3 is 15 residues long. Germline V CDR1 and CDR2: LNHDA, SQIVND (reference sequence). V was shortened by 3 bases and J by 0 bases, with 9 bases between the two germline ends. This CDR3 reads CASSIDAGSYNEQFF. The CDR3 nucleotides read TGTGCCAGTAGTATCGACGCTGGCTCCTACAATGAGCAGTTCTTC.

The chain recombines TRBV5-1 with TRBJ2-7; TRBD2 matches 8 bases. Germline V gene lookup returns CDR1 SGHRS and CDR2 YFSETQ. This CDR3 contains 14 residues. V lost 4 bases to trimming and J lost 4 bases; unmatched junction nucleotides: 7. CDR3 region: CASSQGTRGYEQYF. The CDR3 DNA reads as TGCGCCAGCAGCCAAGGGACTAGGGGTTACGAGCAGTACTTC. The entire variable domain, with the rest obtained from reference TRBV5-1 and TRBJ2-7, is as follows: KAGVTQTPRYLIKTRGQQVTLSCSPISGHRSVSWYQQTPGQGLQFLFEYFSETQRNKGNFPGRFSGRQFSNSRSEMNVSTLELGDSALYLCASSQGTRGYEQYFGPGTRLTVT.

The gene calls are TRBV19 and TRBJ1-2; 7 bases agree with TRBD1. CDR3 size: 14 residues. Germline V gene data show CDR1 as LNHDA and CDR2 as SQIVND (reference sequence). The ends lost 0 bases at V and 7 bases at J; junction bases unmatched: 5. CDR3 DNA sequence: TGTGCCAGTAGTATAGATCGGAACAGGGGTGGCTACACCTTC. It specifies CASSIDRNRGGYTF.

The V call is TRBV6-1, the J call TRBJ2-1; D is uncertain. The CDR3 length is 15 residues. Germline CDR1 and CDR2: MNHNS and SASEGT. Between the trimmed V and J ends, which lost 6 bases and 0 bases, there was a span of 12 bases. CDR3 residues: CASSQNPGSYNEQFF. The CDR3 nucleotides are TGTGCCAGCAGCCAGAACCCAGGCTCCTACAATGAGCAGTTCTTC.

This clonotype was found a few times. This chain connects TRBV5-1 to TRBJ2-1; maybe TRBD1 (5 bases). This CDR3 is 15 amino acids long. V shed 0 bases and J shed 4 bases, with 11 bases lying between them. Germline CDR1 is SGHRS and CDR2 is YFSETQ. The CDR3 DNA reads TGCGCCAGCAGCTTGGCGGAGCGACAGTACAATGAGCAGTTCTTC. Its protein is CASSLAERQYNEQFF.

V and J are TRBV5-1 and TRBJ2-2, with TRBD2 matching over 14 bases. The germline V gene encodes CDR1 SGHRS and CDR2 YFSETQ. V lost 4 bases, J lost 6 bases, and 17 bases stayed unmatched. This CDR3 region has 20 residues. CDR3 sequence (DNA): TGCGCCAGCAGCCCAGAGGCGGCGGGGACTAGCGGGAGTATTGCCGGGGAGCTGTTTTTT. It specifies CASSPEAAGTSGSIAGELFF.

The rearrangement links TRBV4-1 to TRBJ2-3, with 7 bases identical to TRBD2. Germline CDR1 is MGHRA and CDR2 is YSYEKL. V lost 0 bases and J lost 4; bases outside the gene matches: 10. There are 17 residues in the CDR3. The CDR3 loop reads CASSQDTEGRAADTQYF. The CDR3 DNA is TGCGCCAGCAGCCAAGACACGGAAGGGAGGGCCGCAGATACGCAGTATTTT.

The chain is built from TRBV3-1 and TRBJ2-7, with TRBD1 matching 8 bases. Per the germline V gene, CDR1 is LGHDT and CDR2 is YNNKEL (reference sequence). Germline trimming cut 4 bases from V and 3 bases from J; bases unmatched to any gene: 8. The CDR3 sequence is 15 residues long. CDR3 residues: CASSPQTGVIYEQYF. In DNA form, the CDR3 reads TGTGCCAGCAGCCCCCAGACAGGGGTGATCTACGAGCAGTACTTC.

The rearrangement links TRBV6-5 to TRBJ2-1, with TRBD2 identical over 9 bases. Per germline, CDR1 MNHEY and CDR2 SVGAGI. This CDR3 region has 17 residues. After removal of 4 bases from V and 6 bases from J, the junction contained 13 bases not matched to a gene. The CDR3: CASSSPRFGGGGNEQFF. In nucleotides, the CDR3 is TGTGCCAGCAGTTCCCCTAGGTTTGGCGGGGGGGGCAATGAGCAGTTCTTC.

The chain links TRBV10-2 to TRBJ1-1, with 7 bases identical to TRBD1. V was pared by 6 bases and J by 3 bases, with 13 bases of the junction left unmatched. This CDR3 spans 16 amino acids. CDR1 is WSHSY and CDR2 is SAAADI in the germline V gene. The CDR3 nucleotides are TGCGCCAGCAGCGGCCAAACAGGGGCGGCGGACACTGAAGCTTTCTTT. Amino acid sequence: CASSGQTGAADTEAFF.

The chain employs TRBV7-9 and TRBJ2-7, with 9 bases fitting TRBD1. With V trimmed by 6 bases and J by 6 bases, 12 bases remained unmatched. The germline V gene encodes CDR1 SEHNR and CDR2 FQNEAQ (reference sequence). The CDR3 extends over 15 amino acids. CDR3 region: CASSPRGQGLSEQYF. CDR3 DNA sequence: TGTGCCAGCAGTCCCAGGGGACAGGGTCTAAGCGAGCAGTACTTC.

This clonotype has more than one count but fewer than ten. This chain connects TRBV20-1 to TRBJ1-1; D ambiguous. CDR1 and CDR2 from the germline V gene are DFQATT and SNEGSKA (reference sequence). This CDR3 spans 10 amino acids. V dropped 7 bases and J dropped 5 bases, with 8 bases sitting between them. CDR3 DNA: TGCAGTGGCCCGGGGACTGAAGCTTTCTTT. It translates to CSGPGTEAFF.

The rearrangement uses TRBV5-1 and TRBJ2-5; 10 bases are shared with TRBD2. V lost 1 base and J lost 1; bases outside the gene matches: 7. Looked up from germline, CDR1 is SGHRS and CDR2 is YFSETQ. The CDR3 is made up of 17 amino acids. CDR3 sequence reads: CASSLLAGARPQETQYF. The DNA for the CDR3 is TGCGCCAGCAGCTTGCTAGCGGGGGCCCGTCCCCAAGAGACCCAGTACTTC.

The CDR3 DNA is TGCAGTGCTAGAGACCTGGGGCTCGGAAGGTACTATGGCTACACCTTC. Protein: CSARDLGLGRYYGYTF. This chain uses TRBV20-1 with TRBJ1-2, with D possibly TRBD1 on 5 matching bases. The CDR3 contains 16 residues. Germline V gene lookup returns CDR1 DFQATT and CDR2 SNEGSKA (reference sequence). V was pared by 0 bases and J by 3 bases, with 17 bases between.

This clonotype was picked up a small number of times. This chain links TRBV28 with TRBJ2-1; maybe TRBD2 (6 bases). The germline V and J ends were trimmed by 4 bases and 0 bases, with 7 bases remaining between them. This CDR3 is built from 14 residues. Germline V gene data show CDR1 as MDHEN and CDR2 as SYDVKM. CDR3 protein: CASSWEASYNEQFF. The DNA for the CDR3 is TGTGCCAGCAGTTGGGAGGCCTCCTACAATGAGCAGTTCTTC.

This clonotype was counted once. This sequence joins TRBV20-1 and TRBJ2-2, with TRBD2 matching 8 bases. CDR3 length: 16 residues. The trim removed 3 bases at V and 3 bases at J, leaving 9 bases unmatched. CDR1 and CDR2 from the germline V gene are DFQATT and SNEGSKA (reference sequence). The CDR3, as DNA: TGCAGTGCTAGTATTAGCGGGGCGGGGGACACCGGGGAGCTGTTTTTT. Encoded protein: CSASISGAGDTGELFF.

The rearrangement uses TRBV12-3 or TRBV12-4 and TRBJ2-1; TRBD2 matches at 7 bases. The CDR3 has 15 amino acids. Unmatched junction bases numbered 10, after V lost 6 bases and J lost 5 bases. CDR3 nucleotides: TGTGCCAGCAGCCCGCCGGGGGGAATCCACAATGAGCAGTTCTTC. Translated: CASSPPGGIHNEQFF.

This clonotype was observed a few times. The chain carries TRBV7-9 and TRBJ1-1; D is ambiguous. Germline values: CDR1 SEHNR, CDR2 FQNEAQ (reference sequence). The CDR3 length is 16 residues. The V end was cut by 5 bases, the J end by 0 bases, with 16 bases between. For the CDR3, the DNA is TGTGCCAGCAGCCCGGGGTTTGCCCCCCTGAACACTGAAGCTTTCTTT. This encodes CASSPGFAPLNTEAFF.

The table lists this clonotype with a few counts. The chain links TRBV11-2 to TRBJ2-2; unclear D gene. The V end was cut by 5 bases, the J end by 0 bases, with 13 bases between. Germline V gene lookup returns CDR1 SGHAT and CDR2 FQNNGV. This CDR3 region has 16 residues. CDR3 DNA: TGTGCCAGCAGCCACATTAGCCTCCCGAACACCGGGGAGCTGTTTTTT. Protein product: CASSHISLPNTGELFF.

Comments on this clonotype: A read error is possible here, since a much larger clone lies one base away. This chain uses TRBV11-2 with TRBJ2-5; unclear D gene. CDR3 size: 12 residues. V was shortened by 0 bases and J by 5 bases, with 4 bases between the two germline ends. Per the germline V gene, CDR1 is SGHAT and CDR2 is FQNNGV. The CDR3 DNA is TGTGCCAGCAGCTTAGATCCGGAGACCCAGTACTTC. It yields the protein CASSLDPETQYF.